The rows below give T cell receptor beta chains drawn from one sample of a study of PD-1 blockade in classical Hodgkin lymphoma. Using immunoSEQ multiplex PCR, the repertoire was profiled, and TCRdb retains in-frame clones only, with some absent. The sample lists 30,000 or so clones, about 70% occurring once. Sequences were derived from peripheral blood mononuclear cells (PBMCs), sampled before the second cycle of nivolumab. All receptors come from a human donor with classical Hodgkin lymphoma. Both conserved end residues are part of each CDR3. D genes are given only for firm matches. Clone size is given for some rows only: seen once, a few or many times, or a class if the clone is expanded.

>TRBV18|-|TRBD2|TRBJ2-5
CASSPRGLAEETQYF
TGTGCCAGCTCACCAAGGGGACTAGCGGAAGAGACCCAGTACTTC
>TRBV10-3|-|TRBD2|TRBJ2-7
CAIRPSGRAGEQYF
TGTGCCATCAGACCTAGCGGGAGGGCAGGGGAGCAGTACTTC
>TRBV7-8|-|-|TRBJ2-5
CASSARITPGETQYF
TGTGCCAGCAGCGCCCGAATCACCCCGGGGGAGACCCAGTACTTC
>TRBV19|-|TRBD1|TRBJ1-2
CASSVPGTGTYGYTF
TGTGCCAGTAGTGTTCCCGGGACAGGGACCTATGGCTACACCTTC
>TRBV6-1|-|-|TRBJ1-4
CASSESLTNEKLFF
TGTGCCAGCAGTGAAAGTCTCACTAATGAAAAACTGTTTTTT
>TRBV19|-|TRBD2|TRBJ2-1
CASSIQVEREGDNEQFF
TGTGCCAGTAGTATCCAAGTCGAGCGGGAGGGTGACAATGAGCAGTTCTTC
>TRBV11-2|few|-|TRBJ2-7
CASSPRDGSYEQYF
TGTGCCAGCAGCCCCCGGGACGGTTCCTACGAGCAGTACTTC
>TRBV6-5|-|-|TRBJ2-7
CASSPTESYEQYF
TGTGCCAGCAGTCCTACGGAATCCTACGAGCAGTACTTC
>TRBV4-2|-|-|TRBJ1-3
CASSQVYSASGNTIYF
TGTGCCAGCAGCCAAGTTTACAGCGCGTCTGGAAACACCATATATTTT
>TRBV20-1|medium-sized|-|TRBJ2-3
CSAPSVDTQYF
TGCAGTGCTCCCTCCGTAGATACGCAGTATTTT
>TRBV6-1|-|-|TRBJ2-1
CASSQFRDGTNEQFF
TGTGCCAGCAGTCAGTTCAGGGACGGAACCAATGAGCAGTTCTTC
>TRBV6-5|-|-|TRBJ1-5
CASSLAGDNQPQHF
TGTGCCAGCAGCCTTGCGGGGGACAATCAGCCCCAGCATTTT
>TRBV5-4|-|-|TRBJ2-2
CASSYLTGNPGELFF
TGTGCCAGCAGCTACTTAACAGGGAATCCCGGGGAGCTGTTTTTT
>TRBV5-1|once|-|TRBJ2-7
CASSFRSEGEQYF
TGCGCCAGCAGCTTTCGGTCCGAGGGGGAGCAGTACTTC
>TRBV5-1|-|-|TRBJ2-5
CASSLEGGQETQYF
TGCGCCAGCAGCTTGGAGGGGGGGCAGGAGACCCAGTACTTC
>TRBV5-5|-|TRBD2|TRBJ2-3
CASSLGLGGSDTQYF
TGTGCCAGCAGCTTGGGGCTGGGGGGGAGTGATACGCAGTATTTT
>TRBV5-1|-|TRBD2|TRBJ2-1
CASSLTHRGDHEQFF
TGCGCCAGCAGCTTAACCCACCGGGGGGACCATGAGCAGTTCTTC